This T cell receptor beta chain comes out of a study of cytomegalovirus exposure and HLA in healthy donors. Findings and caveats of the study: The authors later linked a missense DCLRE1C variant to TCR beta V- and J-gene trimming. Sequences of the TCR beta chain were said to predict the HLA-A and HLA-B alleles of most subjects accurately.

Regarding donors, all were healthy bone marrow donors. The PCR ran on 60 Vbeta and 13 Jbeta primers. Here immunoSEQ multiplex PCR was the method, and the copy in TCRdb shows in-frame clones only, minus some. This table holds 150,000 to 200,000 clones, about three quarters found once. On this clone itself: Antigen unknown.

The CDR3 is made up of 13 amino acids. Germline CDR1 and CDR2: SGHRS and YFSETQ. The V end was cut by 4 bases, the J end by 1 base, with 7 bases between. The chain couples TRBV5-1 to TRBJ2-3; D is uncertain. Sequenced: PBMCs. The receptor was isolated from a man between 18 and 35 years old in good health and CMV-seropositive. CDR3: CASSLQGTDTQYF. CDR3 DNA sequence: TGCGCCAGCAGCCTTCAGGGCACAGATACGCAGTATTTT.